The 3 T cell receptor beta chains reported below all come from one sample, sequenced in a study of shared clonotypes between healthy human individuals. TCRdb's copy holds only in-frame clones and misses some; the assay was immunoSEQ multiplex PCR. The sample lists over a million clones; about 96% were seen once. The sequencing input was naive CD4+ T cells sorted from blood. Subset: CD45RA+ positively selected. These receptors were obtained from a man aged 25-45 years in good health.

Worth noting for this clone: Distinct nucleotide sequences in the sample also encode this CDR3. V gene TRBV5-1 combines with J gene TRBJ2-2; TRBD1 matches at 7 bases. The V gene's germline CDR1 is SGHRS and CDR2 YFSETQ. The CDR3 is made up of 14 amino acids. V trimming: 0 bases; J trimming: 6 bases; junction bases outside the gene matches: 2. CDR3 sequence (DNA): TGCGCCAGCAGCTTGGAGGGGGCGGCCGGGGAGCTGTTTTTT. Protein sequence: CASSLEGAAGELFF.

In DNA form, the CDR3 reads TGTGCCAGCAGTCAGGACAGACCCTACGAGCAGTACTTC. Its protein product is CASSQDRPYEQYF. The rearrangement joins TRBV2 to TRBJ2-7; possible D gene TRBD1, 6 bases. This CDR3 has 13 residues. V lost 5 bases to trimming and J lost 2 bases, with 10 bases between them. Germline CDR1 reads SNHLY; CDR2 reads FYNNEI.

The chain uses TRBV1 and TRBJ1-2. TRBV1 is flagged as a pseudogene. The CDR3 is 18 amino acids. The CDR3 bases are TGCACCAGCAAGTTTGGCGCGGGTCGACAACGGGGAACTTATGGCTACACCTTC. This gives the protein CTSKFGAGRQRGTYGYTF.